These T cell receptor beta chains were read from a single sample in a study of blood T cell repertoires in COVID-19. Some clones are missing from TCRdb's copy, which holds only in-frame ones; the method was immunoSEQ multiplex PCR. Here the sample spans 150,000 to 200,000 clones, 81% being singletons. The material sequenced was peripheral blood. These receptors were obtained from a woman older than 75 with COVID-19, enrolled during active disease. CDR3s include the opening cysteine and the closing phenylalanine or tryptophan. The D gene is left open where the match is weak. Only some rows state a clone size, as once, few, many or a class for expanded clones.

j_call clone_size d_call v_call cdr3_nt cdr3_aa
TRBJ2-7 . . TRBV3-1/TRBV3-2 TGTGCCAGCAGCCTACAATCCTACGAGCAGTACTTC CASSLQSYEQYF
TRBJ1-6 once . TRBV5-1 TGCGCCAGCAGCATAGACAGCCCTGCGGCACCCCTCCACTTT CASSIDSPAAPLHF
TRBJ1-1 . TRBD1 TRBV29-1 TGCAGCGTTCGATCAGGGGGCACTGAAGCTTTCTTT CSVRSGGTEAFF
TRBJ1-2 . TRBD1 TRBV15 TGTGCCACCAGCAGAGGAAGGGCCGGGACAGGCAAAACTTTCTATGGCTACACCTTC CATSRGRAGTGKTFYGYTF
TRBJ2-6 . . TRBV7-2 TGTGCCAGCAGCTTTGTCAGCTCTGGGGCCAACGTCCTGACTTTC CASSFVSSGANVLTF
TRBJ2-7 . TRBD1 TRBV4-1 TGCGCCAGCAGCCCGGGACAGGGTAGTATATACGAGCAGTACTTC CASSPGQGSIYEQYF
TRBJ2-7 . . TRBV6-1 TGTGCCAGCAGTGAATATTATCGGTCCTACGAGCAGTACTTC CASSEYYRSYEQYF
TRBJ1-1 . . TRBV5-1 TGCGCCAGCAGCTTGGGGCAGGGGCTAGAAGCTTTCTTT CASSLGQGLEAFF
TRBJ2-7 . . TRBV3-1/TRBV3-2 TGTGCCAGCAGCCCAGCGGCGATCTCCTACGAGCAGTACTTC CASSPAAISYEQYF
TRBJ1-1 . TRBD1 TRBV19 TGTGCCAGTACCATATATCGGGGACAGGGTTCTCGCAGGTCGAACACTGAAGCTTTCTTT CASTIYRGQGSRRSNTEAFF
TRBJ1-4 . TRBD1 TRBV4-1 TGCGCCAGCAGACCTTCGACAGGGGCTGAAAAACTGTTTTTT CASRPSTGAEKLFF
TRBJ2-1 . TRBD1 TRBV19 TGTGCCAGTAGTAGACCGGGACAGAGCTCCTACAATGAGCAGTTCTTC CASSRPGQSSYNEQFF
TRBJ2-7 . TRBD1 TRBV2 TGTGCCAGCAGCCGGGGACAGCGTTCCACCTACGAGCAGTACTTC CASSRGQRSTYEQYF
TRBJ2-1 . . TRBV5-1 TGCGCCAGCAGCTTAAGCGGAGGCTCCTACAATGAGCAGTTCTTC CASSLSGGSYNEQFF
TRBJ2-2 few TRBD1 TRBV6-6 TGTGCCAGCAGGGAGTACCGGGACAGCAGCAGCGGGGAGCTGTTTTTT CASREYRDSSSGELFF
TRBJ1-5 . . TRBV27 TGTGCCAGCAGTTCCTGGTTAGATCAGCCCCAGCATTTT CASSSWLDQPQHF
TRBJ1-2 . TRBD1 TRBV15 TGTGCCACCAGCCGACCGGGACAGGGGTATGGCTACACCTTC CATSRPGQGYGYTF
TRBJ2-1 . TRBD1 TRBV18 TGTGCCAGCTCAGAATCAGGGACAGCCCTATCTAGACCCTCCTACAATGAGCAGTTCTTC CASSESGTALSRPSYNEQFF
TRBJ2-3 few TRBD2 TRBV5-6 TGTGCCAGCAGCTTTAGCGGGGGTAGCACAGATACGCAGTATTTT CASSFSGGSTDTQYF
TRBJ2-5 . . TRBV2 TGTGCCAGCAACGAGCGAAAACAAGAGACCCAGTACTTC CASNERKQETQYF
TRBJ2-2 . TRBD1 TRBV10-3 TGTGCCATCAGGGGAGACAGGGGGGGCACCGGGGAGCTGTTTTTT CAIRGDRGGTGELFF
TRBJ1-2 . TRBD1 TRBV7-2 TGTGCCAGCAGCTTAGATAGGGGGCGTTTCTATGGCTACACCTTC CASSLDRGRFYGYTF
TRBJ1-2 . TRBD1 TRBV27 TGTGCCAGCAGTTTTCGACAGGGGGGTGGCTACACCTTC CASSFRQGGGYTF
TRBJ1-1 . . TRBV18 TGTGCCAGCTCACTACTAGACAGGTCCACTGAAGCTTTCTTT CASSLLDRSTEAFF
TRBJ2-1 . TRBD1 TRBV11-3 TGTGCCAGCAGCTTAGGGCCGCAGGGGGCGATTATACTCTTC CASSLGPQGAIILF
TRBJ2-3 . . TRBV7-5 TGTGCCAGAAGCTTAAAAGGACAGGCTAGCGGGAGGACAGATACGCAGTATTTT CARSLKGQASGRTDTQYF
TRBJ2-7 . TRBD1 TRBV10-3 TGTGCCATCAGTGAGATGGGACAGGGGTGGTACGAGCAGTACTTC CAISEMGQGWYEQYF
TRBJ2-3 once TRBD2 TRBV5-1 TGCGCCAGCAGCTTGGAGGGACTAGCGGGAGGGACAGATACGCAGTATTTT CASSLEGLAGGTDTQYF
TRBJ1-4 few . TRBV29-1 TGCAGCGTTGGGGGGGAAGGGTCGGTAACTAATGAAAAACTGTTTTTT CSVGGEGSVTNEKLFF
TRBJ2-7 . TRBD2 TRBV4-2 TGTGCCAGCAGCCAAGGAGAAGCGGGAGGGAGATACGAGCAGTACTTC CASSQGEAGGRYEQYF
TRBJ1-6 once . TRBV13 TGTGCCAGCAGCTCTTACATGCGGTCACCCCTCCACTTT CASSSYMRSPLHF
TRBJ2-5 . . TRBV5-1 TGCGCCAGCAGCGGGGGCACCCAAGAGACCCAGTACTTC CASSGGTQETQYF
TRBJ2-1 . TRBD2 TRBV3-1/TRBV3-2 TGTGCCAGCAGCCATGTCGGGGGGGCCCGCAATGAGCAGTTCTTC CASSHVGGARNEQFF
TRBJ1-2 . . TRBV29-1 TGCAGCGTTGATGCGGGGAACTATGGCTACACCTTC CSVDAGNYGYTF
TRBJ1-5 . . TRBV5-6 TGTGCCAGCAGCTTGGACAGGGTAGGGCAGCCCCAGCATTTT CASSLDRVGQPQHF
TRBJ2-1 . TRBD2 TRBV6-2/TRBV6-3 TGTGCCAGCAGTTCGACTAGCGGGAGCGCCCATGAGCAGTTCTTC CASSSTSGSAHEQFF
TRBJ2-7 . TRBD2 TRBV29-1 TGCAGCGTCCGGGCTAGCGGAAACTCCTACGAGCAGTACTTC CSVRASGNSYEQYF
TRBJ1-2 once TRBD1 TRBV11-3 TGTGCCAGCAGCTTAGTTACGCTCAGGGGGCGCAGCTATGGCTACACCTTC CASSLVTLRGRSYGYTF
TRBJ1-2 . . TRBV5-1 TGCGCCAGCAGCCCACTGAGAGACAGAAACTTAAATGGCTACACCTTC CASSPLRDRNLNGYTF
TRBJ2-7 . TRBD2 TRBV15 TGTGCCACCAGCAGAGATAGACTAGCGGGAGTGGGGGAGCAGTACTTC CATSRDRLAGVGEQYF
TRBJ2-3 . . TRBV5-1 TGCGCCAGCAGCTTGGTCCGGGCAGGGAGCACAGATACGCAGTATTTT CASSLVRAGSTDTQYF
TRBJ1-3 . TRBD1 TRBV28 TGTGCCAGCAGAGTACAGGGGGCATCTGGAAACACCATATATTTT CASRVQGASGNTIYF
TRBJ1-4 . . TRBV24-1 TGTGCCACCAGTGACCCCCGGGGGGCAACTAATGAAAAACTGTTTTTT CATSDPRGATNEKLFF
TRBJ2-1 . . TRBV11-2 TGTGCCAGCACCCCGACGAGGAGCTCCTACAATGAGCAGTTCTTC CASTPTRSSYNEQFF
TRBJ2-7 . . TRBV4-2 TGTGCCAGCAGCCATGGAGGTTCCTACGAGCAGTACTTC CASSHGGSYEQYF